Below, one T cell receptor (beta chain) is given with its context. This entry comes from a study of CD8 T cells in Susac syndrome. RNA in amounts of roughly 0.5 to 1 ug was reverse transcribed with random hexamers. TCRdb re-analysed the immunoSEQ multiplex PCR reads in MiXCR, keeping a single row per CDR3 protein. The table lists some 140,000 distinct CDR3 sequences, 95% of them singletons. Trimming took off 0 bases at V and 6 bases at J, with 9 bases between the two ends. CDR3 length: 14 amino acids. The germline V gene encodes CDR1 WSHSY and CDR2 SAAADI. This TCR was sampled from a human donor with Susac syndrome. The chain uses TRBV10-2 and TRBJ1-5, with unresolved D. The sequencing input was CD8+ T cells from PBMCs. The CDR3 is CASSESLGGQPQHF. The CDR3 DNA is TGCGCCAGCAGTGAGTCATTGGGAGGTCAGCCCCAGCATTTT.